This TCR beta chain is drawn from a study of cytomegalovirus exposure and HLA in healthy donors. Broader study findings: The investigators catalogued 164 TCR beta chains as cytomegalovirus-associated. Reportedly, cytomegalovirus status was diagnosed with high sensitivity and specificity.

This clone has only one observation. As yet, its antigen is unknown. Germline CDR1 and CDR2: MNHNY and SVGAGI (reference sequence). Trimming took 2 bases from V and 2 from J; bases not matched to a gene: 3. CDR3 size: 15 residues. Profiling relied on immunoSEQ multiplex PCR, and the TCRdb table lists in-frame clones only, not all of them. This sample has approximately 300,000 clones, with 70% to 90% found just once. V usage is TRBV6-6 and J usage is TRBJ2-7; 10 bases map to TRBD1. Source material: PBMCs. The TCR sequence derives from a woman aged 18-29 years in good health and CMV-seronegative. The CDR3 nucleotides are TGTGCCAGCAGTTACCGGGACAGGGGAACCTACGAGCAGTACTTC. This sequence encodes CASSYRDRGTYEQYF.